This T cell receptor beta chain was identified in a study of post-analysis software for immune sequencing data. For the study at large: In terms of disease course, relapsing-remitting, secondary progressive and progressive-relapsing multiple sclerosis were included.

Unique molecular identifiers tagged the TCR beta cDNA libraries. MiXCR, run by TCRdb on the PCR reads, gives a single entry per CDR3 protein. The table records about 680,000 distinct CDR3 sequences, around 64% of them present only once. From germline, CDR1 is SGHTA and CDR2 FQGTGA. The CDR3 is 14 amino acids. Regarding the study as a whole: Patients had higher frequencies than controls of a few TRBV segments, including TRBV5-6, TRBV5-1 and TRBV20-1. F-measure co-clustering was strong for batch-matched samples.

A word on this clonotype: What it recognizes is unknown. Compared with germline, one end of the junction differs, possibly owing to a read error.

This clonotype originated in a girl aged 2-9 years with multiple sclerosis. This sequence joins TRBV7-3 and TRBJ2-3; possibly TRBD1 for D (6 bases). Sequencing was done on a sample of blood. The CDR3 is CANSFGTKADTQYF. In DNA form, the CDR3 reads TGTGCCAACAGCTTCGGGACAAAGGCAGATACGCAGTATTTT.